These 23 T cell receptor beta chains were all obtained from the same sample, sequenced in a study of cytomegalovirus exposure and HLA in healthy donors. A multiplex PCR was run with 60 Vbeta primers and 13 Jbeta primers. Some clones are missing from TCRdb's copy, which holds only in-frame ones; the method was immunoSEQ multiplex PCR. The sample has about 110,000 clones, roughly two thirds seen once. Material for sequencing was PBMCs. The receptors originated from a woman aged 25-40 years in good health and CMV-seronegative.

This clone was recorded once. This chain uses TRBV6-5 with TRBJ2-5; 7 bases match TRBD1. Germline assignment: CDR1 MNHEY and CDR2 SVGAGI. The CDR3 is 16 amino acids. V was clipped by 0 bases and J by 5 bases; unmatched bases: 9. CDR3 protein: CASSYSSPGGRETQYF. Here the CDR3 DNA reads TGTGCCAGCAGTTACTCGAGCCCAGGGGGTAGGGAGACCCAGTACTTC.

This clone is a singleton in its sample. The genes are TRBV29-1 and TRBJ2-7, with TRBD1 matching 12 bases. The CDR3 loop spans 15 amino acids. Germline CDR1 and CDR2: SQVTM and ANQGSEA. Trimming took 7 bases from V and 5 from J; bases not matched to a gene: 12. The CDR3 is CSGQVGTGGQDEQYF. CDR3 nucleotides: TGCAGCGGACAAGTCGGGACAGGGGGCCAGGACGAGCAGTACTTC.

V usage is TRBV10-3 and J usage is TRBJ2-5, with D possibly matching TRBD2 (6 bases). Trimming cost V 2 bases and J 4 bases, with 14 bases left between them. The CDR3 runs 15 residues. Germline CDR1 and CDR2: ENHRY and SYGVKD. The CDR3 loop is CAISEGDGGRETQYF. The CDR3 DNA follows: TGTGCCATCAGTGAGGGGGATGGGGGGAGAGAGACCCAGTACTTC.

The CDR3, as DNA: TGTGCCAGTCGCGCGGCTGCTGCTGAAGCTTTCTTT. Its protein is CASRAAAAEAFF. The rearrangement uses TRBV19 and TRBJ1-1; no definite D call. The CDR3 runs 12 residues. V was trimmed by 8 bases and J by 6 bases, leaving 13 bases between them. Germline loops: CDR1 LNHDA, CDR2 SQIVND (reference sequence).

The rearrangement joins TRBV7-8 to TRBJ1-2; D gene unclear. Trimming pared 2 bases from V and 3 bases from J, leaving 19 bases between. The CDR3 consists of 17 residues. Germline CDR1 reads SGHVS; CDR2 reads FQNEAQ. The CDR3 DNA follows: TGTGCCAGCAGCTTACTATCTGGCAGCGAGCACGACTATGGCTACACCTTC. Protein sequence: CASSLLSGSEHDYGYTF. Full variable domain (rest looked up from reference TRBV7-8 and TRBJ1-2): GAGVSQSPRYKVAKRGQDVALRCDPISGHVSLFWYQQALGQGPEFLTYFQNEAQLDKSGLPSDRFFAERPEGSVSTLKIQRTQQEDSAVYLCASSLLSGSEHDYGYTFGSGTRLTVV.

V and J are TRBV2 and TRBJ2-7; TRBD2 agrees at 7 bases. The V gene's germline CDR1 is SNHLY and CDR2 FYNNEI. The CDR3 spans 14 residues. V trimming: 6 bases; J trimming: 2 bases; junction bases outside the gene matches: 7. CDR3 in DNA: TGTGCCAGCAGCGGGAGCGGGAAAGCCTACGAGCAGTACTTC. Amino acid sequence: CASSGSGKAYEQYF.

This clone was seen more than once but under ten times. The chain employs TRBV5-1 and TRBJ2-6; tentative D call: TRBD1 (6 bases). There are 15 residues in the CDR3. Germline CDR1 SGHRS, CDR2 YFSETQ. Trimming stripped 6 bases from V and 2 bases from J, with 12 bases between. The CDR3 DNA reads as TGCGCCAGCACCGGCGACAGGACTGGGGCCAACGTCCTGACTTTC. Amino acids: CASTGDRTGANVLTF. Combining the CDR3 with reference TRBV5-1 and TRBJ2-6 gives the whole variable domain KAGVTQTPRYLIKTRGQQVTLSCSPISGHRSVSWYQQTPGQGLQFLFEYFSETQRNKGNFPGRFSGRQFSNSRSEMNVSTLELGDSALYLCASTGDRTGANVLTFGAGSRLTVL.

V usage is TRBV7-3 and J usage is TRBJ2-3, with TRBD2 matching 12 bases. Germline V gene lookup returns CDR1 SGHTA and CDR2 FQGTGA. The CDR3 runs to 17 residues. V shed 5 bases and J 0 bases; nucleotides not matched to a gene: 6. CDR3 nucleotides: TGTGCCAGCAGCCCCATTGGACTAGCGGGGAGCACAGATACGCAGTATTTT. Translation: CASSPIGLAGSTDTQYF.

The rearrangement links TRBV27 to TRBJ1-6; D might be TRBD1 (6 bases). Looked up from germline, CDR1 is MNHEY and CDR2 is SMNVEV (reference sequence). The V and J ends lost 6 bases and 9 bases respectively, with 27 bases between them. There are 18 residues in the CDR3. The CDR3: CASRRRTETNAPRSPLHF. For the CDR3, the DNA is TGTGCCAGCAGACGCCGGACAGAGACAAACGCACCCCGTTCACCCCTCCACTTT.

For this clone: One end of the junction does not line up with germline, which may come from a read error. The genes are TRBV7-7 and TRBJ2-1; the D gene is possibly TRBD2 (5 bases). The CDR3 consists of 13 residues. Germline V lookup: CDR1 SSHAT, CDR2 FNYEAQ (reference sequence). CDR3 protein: CASSLERGSEQFF. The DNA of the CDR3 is TGTGCTAGCAGCTTAGAAAGAGGGAGTGAGCAGTTCTTC.

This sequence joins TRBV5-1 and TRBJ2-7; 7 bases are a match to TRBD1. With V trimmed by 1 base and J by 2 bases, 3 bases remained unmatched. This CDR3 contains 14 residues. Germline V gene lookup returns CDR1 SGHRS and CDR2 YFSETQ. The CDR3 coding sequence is TGCGCCAGCAGCTTGAGACAGGGCACCTACGAGCAGTACTTC. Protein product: CASSLRQGTYEQYF.

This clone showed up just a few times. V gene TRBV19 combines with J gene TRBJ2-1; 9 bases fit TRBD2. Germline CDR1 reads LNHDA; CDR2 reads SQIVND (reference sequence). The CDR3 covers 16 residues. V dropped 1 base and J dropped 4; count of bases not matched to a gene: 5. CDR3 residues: CASSIGTSAFYNEQFF. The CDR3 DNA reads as TGTGCCAGTAGTATAGGGACTAGCGCCTTTTACAATGAGCAGTTCTTC.

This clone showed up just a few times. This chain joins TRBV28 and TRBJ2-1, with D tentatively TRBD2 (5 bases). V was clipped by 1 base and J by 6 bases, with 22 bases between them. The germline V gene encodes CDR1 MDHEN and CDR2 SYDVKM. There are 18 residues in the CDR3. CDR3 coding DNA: TGTGCCAGCAGTTTATATCATACTAGTGGGGAAGTAGGCAATGAGCAGTTCTTC. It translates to CASSLYHTSGEVGNEQFF.

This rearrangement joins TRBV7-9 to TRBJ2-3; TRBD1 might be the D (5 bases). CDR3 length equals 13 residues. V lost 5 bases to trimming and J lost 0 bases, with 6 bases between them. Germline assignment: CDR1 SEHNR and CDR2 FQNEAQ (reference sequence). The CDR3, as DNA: TGTGCCAGCAGCGACAGTAGCACAGATACGCAGTATTTT. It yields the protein CASSDSSTDTQYF.

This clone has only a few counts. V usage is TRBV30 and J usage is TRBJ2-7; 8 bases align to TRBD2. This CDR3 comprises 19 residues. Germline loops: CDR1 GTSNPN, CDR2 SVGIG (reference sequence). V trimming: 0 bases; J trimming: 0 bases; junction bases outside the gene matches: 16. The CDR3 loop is CAWSVDIGIAGLHSYEQYF. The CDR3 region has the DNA TGTGCCTGGAGTGTCGATATAGGTATAGCGGGGCTTCACTCCTACGAGCAGTACTTC.

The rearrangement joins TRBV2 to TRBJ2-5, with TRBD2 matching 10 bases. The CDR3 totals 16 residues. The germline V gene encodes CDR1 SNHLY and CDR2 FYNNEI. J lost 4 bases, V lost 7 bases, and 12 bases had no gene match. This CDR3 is CASTRGLAAQRETQYF. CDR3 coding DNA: TGTGCCAGCACCCGTGGACTAGCGGCCCAACGAGAGACCCAGTACTTC.

The CDR3 reads CASSTNPTGADTQYF. Written as DNA, the CDR3 is TGCGCCAGCAGCACAAACCCGACAGGGGCGGATACGCAGTATTTT. The gene calls are TRBV5-1 and TRBJ2-3; 8 bases are shared with TRBD1. Germline assignment: CDR1 SGHRS and CDR2 YFSETQ. J was trimmed by 6 bases and V by 4 bases; bases with no gene match: 10. CDR3 length: 15 amino acids.

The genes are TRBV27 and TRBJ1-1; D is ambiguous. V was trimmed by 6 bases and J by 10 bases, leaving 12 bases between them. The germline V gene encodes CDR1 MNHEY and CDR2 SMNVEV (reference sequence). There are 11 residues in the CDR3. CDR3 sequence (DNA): TGTGCCAGCAGGCACTCAGAGGGAGCTTTCTTT. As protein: CASRHSEGAFF.

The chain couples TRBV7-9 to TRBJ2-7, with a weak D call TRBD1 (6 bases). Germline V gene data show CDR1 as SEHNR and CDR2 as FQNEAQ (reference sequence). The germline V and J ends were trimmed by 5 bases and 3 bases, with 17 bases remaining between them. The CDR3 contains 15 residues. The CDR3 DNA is TGTGCCAGCAGCCCCTGGACATCCAGGGGCTACGAGCAGTACTTC. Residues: CASSPWTSRGYEQYF. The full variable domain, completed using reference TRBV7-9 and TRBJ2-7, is DTGVSQNPRHKITKRGQNVTFRCDPISEHNRLYWYRQTLGQGPEFLTYFQNEAQLEKSRLLSDRFSAERPKGSFSTLEIQRTEQGDSAMYLCASSPWTSRGYEQYFGPGTRLTVT.

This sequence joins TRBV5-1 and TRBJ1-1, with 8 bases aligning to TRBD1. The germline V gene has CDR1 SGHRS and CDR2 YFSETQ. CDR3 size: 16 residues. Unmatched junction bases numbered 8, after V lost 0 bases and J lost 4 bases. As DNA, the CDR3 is TGCGCCAGCAGCTTGGCCGCCTACAGGGGGGGCACTGAAGCTTTCTTT. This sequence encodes CASSLAAYRGGTEAFF. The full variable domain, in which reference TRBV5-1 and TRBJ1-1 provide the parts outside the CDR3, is KAGVTQTPRYLIKTRGQQVTLSCSPISGHRSVSWYQQTPGQGLQFLFEYFSETQRNKGNFPGRFSGRQFSNSRSEMNVSTLELGDSALYLCASSLAAYRGGTEAFFGQGTRLTVV.

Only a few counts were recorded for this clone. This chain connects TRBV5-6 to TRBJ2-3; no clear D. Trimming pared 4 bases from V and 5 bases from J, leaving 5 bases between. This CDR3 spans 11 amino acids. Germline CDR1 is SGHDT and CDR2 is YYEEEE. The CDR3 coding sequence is TGTGCCAGCAGCATAGTAGATACGCAGTATTTT. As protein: CASSIVDTQYF.

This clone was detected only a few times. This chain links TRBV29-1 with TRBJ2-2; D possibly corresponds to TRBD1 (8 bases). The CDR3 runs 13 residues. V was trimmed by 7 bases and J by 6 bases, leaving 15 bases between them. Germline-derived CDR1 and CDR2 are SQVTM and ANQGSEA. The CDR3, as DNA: TGCAGCGGAAACAGGGGGAGGGCCGGGGAGCTGTTTTTT. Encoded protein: CSGNRGRAGELFF.

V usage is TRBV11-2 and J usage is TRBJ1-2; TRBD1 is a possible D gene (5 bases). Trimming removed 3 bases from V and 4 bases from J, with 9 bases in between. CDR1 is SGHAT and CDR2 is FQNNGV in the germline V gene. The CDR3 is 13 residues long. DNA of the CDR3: TGTGCCAGCAGCTTCGGGCAGGGCTATGGCTACACCTTC. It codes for CASSFGQGYGYTF. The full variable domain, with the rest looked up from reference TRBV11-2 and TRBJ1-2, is EAGVAQSPRYKIIEKRQSVAFWCNPISGHATLYWYQQILGQGPKLLIQFQNNGVVDDSQLPKDRFSAERLKGVDSTLKIQPAKLEDSAVYLCASSFGQGYGYTFGSGTRLTVV.